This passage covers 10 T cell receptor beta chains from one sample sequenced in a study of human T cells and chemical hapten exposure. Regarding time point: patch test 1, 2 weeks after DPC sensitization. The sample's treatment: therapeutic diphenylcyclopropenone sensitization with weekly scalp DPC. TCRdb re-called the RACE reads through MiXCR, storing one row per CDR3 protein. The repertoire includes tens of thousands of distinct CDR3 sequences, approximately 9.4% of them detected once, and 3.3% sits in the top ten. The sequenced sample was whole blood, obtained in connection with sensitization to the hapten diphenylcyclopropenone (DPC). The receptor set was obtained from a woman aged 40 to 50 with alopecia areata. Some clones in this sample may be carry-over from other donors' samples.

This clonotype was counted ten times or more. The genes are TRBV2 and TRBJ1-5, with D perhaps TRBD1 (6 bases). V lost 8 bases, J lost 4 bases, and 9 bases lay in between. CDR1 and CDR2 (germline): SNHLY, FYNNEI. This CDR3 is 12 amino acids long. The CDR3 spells CASRDINQPQHF. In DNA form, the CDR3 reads TGTGCCAGCCGGGACATTAATCAGCCCCAGCATTTT.

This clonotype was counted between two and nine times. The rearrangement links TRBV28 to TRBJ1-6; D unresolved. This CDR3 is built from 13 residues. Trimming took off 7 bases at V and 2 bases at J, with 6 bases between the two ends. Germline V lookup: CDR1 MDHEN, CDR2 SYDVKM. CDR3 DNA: TGTGCCAGCAAGGGAACCTATAATTCACCCCTCCACTTT. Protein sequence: CASKGTYNSPLHF.

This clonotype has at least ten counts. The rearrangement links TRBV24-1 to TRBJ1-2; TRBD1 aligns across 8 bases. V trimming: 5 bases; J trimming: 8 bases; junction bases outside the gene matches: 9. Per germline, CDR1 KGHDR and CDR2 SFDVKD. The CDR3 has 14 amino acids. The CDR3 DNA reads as TGTGCCACCAGTGCGGCCAGGGGGCGCGAAGGCTACACCTTC. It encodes CATSAARGREGYTF.

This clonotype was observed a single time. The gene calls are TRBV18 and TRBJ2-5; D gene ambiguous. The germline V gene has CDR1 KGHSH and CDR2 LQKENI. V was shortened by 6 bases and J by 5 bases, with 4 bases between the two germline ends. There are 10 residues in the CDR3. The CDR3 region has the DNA TGTGCCAGCTCTGCGGAGACCCAGTACTTC. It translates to CASSAETQYF.

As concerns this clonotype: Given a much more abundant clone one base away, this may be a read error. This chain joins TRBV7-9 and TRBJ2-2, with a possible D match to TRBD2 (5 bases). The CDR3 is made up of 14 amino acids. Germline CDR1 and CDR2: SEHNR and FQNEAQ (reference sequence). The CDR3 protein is CVWEESGNPGELFF. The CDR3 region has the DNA TGTGTCTGGGAAGAGAGCGGAAACCCCGGGGAGCTGTTTTTT. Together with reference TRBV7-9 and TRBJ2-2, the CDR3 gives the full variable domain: DTGVSQNPRHKITKRGQNVTFRCDPISEHNRLYWYRQTLGQGPEFLTYFQNEAQLEKSRLLSDRFSAERPKGSFSTLEIQRTEQGDSAMYLCVWEESGNPGELFFGEGSRLTVL.

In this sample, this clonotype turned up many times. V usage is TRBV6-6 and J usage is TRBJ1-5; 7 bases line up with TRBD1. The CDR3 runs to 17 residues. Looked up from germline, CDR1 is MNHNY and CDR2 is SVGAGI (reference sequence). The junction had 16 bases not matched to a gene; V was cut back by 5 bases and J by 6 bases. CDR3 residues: CASSPTTQGRLSQPQHF. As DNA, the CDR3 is TGTGCCAGCAGTCCCACGACACAGGGGAGGTTAAGTCAGCCCCAGCATTTT.

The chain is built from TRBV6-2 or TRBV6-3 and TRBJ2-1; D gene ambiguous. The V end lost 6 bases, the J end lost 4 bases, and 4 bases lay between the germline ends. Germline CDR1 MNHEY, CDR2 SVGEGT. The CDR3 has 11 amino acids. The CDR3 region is CASRLYNEQFF. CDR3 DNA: TGTGCCAGCAGATTGTACAATGAGCAGTTCTTC.

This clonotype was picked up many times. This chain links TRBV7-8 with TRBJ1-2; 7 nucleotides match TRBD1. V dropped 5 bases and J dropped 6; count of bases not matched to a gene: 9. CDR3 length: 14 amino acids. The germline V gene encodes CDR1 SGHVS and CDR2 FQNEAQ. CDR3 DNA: TGTGCCAGCAGCCTAATAGGGGGCGTCGATGGCTACACCTTC. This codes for CASSLIGGVDGYTF.

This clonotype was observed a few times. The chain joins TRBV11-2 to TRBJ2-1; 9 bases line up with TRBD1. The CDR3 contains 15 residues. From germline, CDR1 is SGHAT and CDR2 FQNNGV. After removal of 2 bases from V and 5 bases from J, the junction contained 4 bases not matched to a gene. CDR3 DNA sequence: TGTGCCAGCAGCTTACGACAGGGGGGGAACAATGAGCAGTTCTTC. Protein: CASSLRQGGNNEQFF.

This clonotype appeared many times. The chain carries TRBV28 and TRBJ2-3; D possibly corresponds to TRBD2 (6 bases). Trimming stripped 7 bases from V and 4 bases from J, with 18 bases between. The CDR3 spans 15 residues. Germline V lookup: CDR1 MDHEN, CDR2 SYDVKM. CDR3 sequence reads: CASNFLAGGADTQYF. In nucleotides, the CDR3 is TGTGCCAGCAACTTCCTGGCGGGCGGGGCAGATACGCAGTATTTT.